The 9 T cell receptor beta chains reported below all come from one sample, sequenced in a study of vaccination effects on CD4 cells after COVID-19. These receptors have no identified antigens. The repertoire was sequenced with immunoSEQ multiplex PCR; TCRdb's copy has only in-frame clones and lacks some. Of tens of thousands of clones detected, over 65% appear once; the ten largest clones hold roughly 4%. Viral peptide pool expansion of antigen-specific CD4+ T cells preceded sequencing in the ViraFEST assay. CD4+ T cell isolation took place after 10 days of culture. Previously uninfected by SARS-CoV-2, the vaccine recipients also showed negative nucleocapsid antibodies. The sequenced sample was CD4+ T cells from PBMCs cultured with HCoV-OC43 spike peptides, obtained before COVID-19 vaccination. Indicated subset: HCoV-OC43 spike overlapping peptide pool stimulation. The source of these receptors is a human donor who received a COVID-19 vaccine.

J is TRBJ2-1 and V is TRBV5-1, with 11 bases aligning to TRBD1. The junction had 8 bases not matched to a gene; V was cut back by 5 bases and J by 7 bases. The length of the CDR3 is 15 residues. CDR1 and CDR2 from the germline V gene are SGHRS and YFSETQ. CDR3 nucleotide sequence: TGCGCCAGCAGGGTAAGGACAGGGGGCGAAAATGAGCAGTTCTTC. It codes for CASRVRTGGENEQFF. Complete variable domain (other parts from reference TRBV5-1 and TRBJ2-1): KAGVTQTPRYLIKTRGQQVTLSCSPISGHRSVSWYQQTPGQGLQFLFEYFSETQRNKGNFPGRFSGRQFSNSRSEMNVSTLELGDSALYLCASRVRTGGENEQFFGPGTRLTVL.

The gene calls are TRBV5-1 and TRBJ2-6; maybe TRBD1 (6 bases). Germline loops: CDR1 SGHRS, CDR2 YFSETQ. CDR3 length: 17 amino acids. V dropped 2 bases and J dropped 0 bases, with 12 bases sitting between them. CDR3 bases: TGCGCCAGCAGCTTAGAGGCAGGGGCCTCTGGGGCCAACGTCCTGACTTTC. Amino acids: CASSLEAGASGANVLTF. Looking up the rest from reference TRBV5-1 and TRBJ2-6 gives the full variable domain: KAGVTQTPRYLIKTRGQQVTLSCSPISGHRSVSWYQQTPGQGLQFLFEYFSETQRNKGNFPGRFSGRQFSNSRSEMNVSTLELGDSALYLCASSLEAGASGANVLTFGAGSRLTVL.

This sequence joins TRBV28 and TRBJ2-6, with 7 positions matching TRBD2. This CDR3 is built from 14 residues. After removal of 5 bases from V and 2 bases from J, the junction contained 0 bases not matched to a gene. CDR1 is MDHEN and CDR2 is SYDVKM in the germline V gene. CDR3 coding DNA: TGTGCCAGCAGTGCGGGGGCTGGGGCCAACGTCCTGACTTTC. This sequence encodes CASSAGAGANVLTF.

The table lists this clone with a few counts. The chain uses TRBV2 and TRBJ1-5; 7 bases match TRBD1. The trim removed 6 bases at V and 6 bases at J, leaving 5 bases unmatched. CDR3 length: 13 amino acids. Germline V CDR1 and CDR2: SNHLY, FYNNEI. CDR3 sequence reads: CASRDRVAQPQHF. The CDR3 DNA is TGTGCCAGCAGAGACAGGGTCGCTCAGCCCCAGCATTTT.

The J gene is TRBJ2-5, the V gene TRBV29-1; 8 nucleotides line up with TRBD1. Per germline, CDR1 SQVTM and CDR2 ANQGSEA. The CDR3 runs 11 residues. The V gene end was trimmed by 6 bases and the J gene end by 4 bases; junction bases not matched to a gene: 1. CDR3 amino acids: CSVTGAETQYF. In DNA form, the CDR3 reads TGCAGCGTGACAGGGGCAGAGACCCAGTACTTC.

The chain uses TRBV5-5 and TRBJ2-3; D is unclear. Between the trimmed V and J ends, which lost 3 bases and 0 bases, there was a span of 8 bases. The germline V gene encodes CDR1 SGHKS and CDR2 YYEKEE (reference sequence). There are 14 residues in the CDR3. The CDR3 sequence: CASSSGPSTDTQYF. The CDR3, as DNA: TGTGCCAGCAGCTCCGGGCCAAGCACAGATACGCAGTATTTT.

The V gene is TRBV25-1, the J gene TRBJ2-5; D may be TRBD1 or TRBD2 (6 bases each). Germline CDR1 MGHDK, CDR2 SYGVNS. The CDR3 spans 13 residues. Deletions cut 4 bases from V and 5 bases from J, with 11 bases between. The DNA for the CDR3 is TGTGCCAGCAGTGCTGGGGGGCTGGAGACCCAGTACTTC. Its protein product is CASSAGGLETQYF. The whole variable domain, remainder taken from reference TRBV25-1 and TRBJ2-5, is EADIYQTPRYLVIGTGKKITLECSQTMGHDKMYWYQQDPGMELHLIHYSYGVNSTEKGDLSSESTVSRIRTEHFPLTLESARPSHTSQYLCASSAGGLETQYFGPGTRLLVL.

This chain links TRBV7-9 with TRBJ2-3; 8 nucleotides line up with TRBD2. Germline V gene sequence: CDR1 SEHNR, CDR2 FQNEAQ (reference sequence). The CDR3 has 14 amino acids. With V trimmed by 5 bases and J by 2 bases, 3 bases remained unmatched. CDR3: CASSPRGDTDTQYF. CDR3 nucleotide sequence: TGTGCCAGCAGCCCGCGGGGGGACACAGATACGCAGTATTTT.

This rearrangement joins TRBV19 to TRBJ2-2, with D hard to call. Trimming removed 5 bases at V and 4 bases at J, with 8 bases between. CDR3 length: 13 amino acids. CDR1 is LNHDA, CDR2 SQIVND, per germline (reference sequence). The DNA of the CDR3 is TGTGCCAGTAGTTCCTCGGTCACCGGGGAGCTGTTTTTT. This codes for CASSSSVTGELFF.